Presented here are 7 T cell receptor beta chains from one specimen sequenced in a study of blood T cells in healthy people across ages. Next came a second PCR, run for about 6 to 11 cycles, which used a sample-barcoded 5' primer along with a J-beta primer mix. Each CDR3 protein is one row after TCRdb ran MiXCR on the 5' RACE reads. The sample includes approximately 730,000 distinct CDR3 sequences, about 53% of them seen just once. The sequencing sample was made of blood. The receptors were sampled from a man of 80 years or more in good health.

This clonotype occurred a few times. The chain joins TRBV6-2 or TRBV6-3 to TRBJ2-5; no reliable D call. The end of the DNA aligns better with TRBJ2-7, so the J call may be wrong. Germline V gene data show CDR1 as MNHEY and CDR2 as SVGEGT. The CDR3 length is 15 residues. The CDR3 sequence: CASIPEGGLTYEQYF. The DNA of the CDR3 is TGTGCCAGCATTCCCGAAGGCGGCTTAACCTACGAGCAGTACTTC.

In this sample, this clonotype turned up many times. The rearrangement joins TRBV28 to TRBJ2-1, with 7 bases that match TRBD1. V was pared by 8 bases and J by 6 bases, with 7 bases of the junction left unmatched. There are 13 residues in the CDR3. The germline gives CDR1 MDHEN, CDR2 SYDVKM. The CDR3 sequence is CASSGQLFNEQFF. The DNA for the CDR3 is TGTGCCAGCTCGGGACAGCTTTTCAATGAGCAGTTCTTC.

The J gene is TRBJ1-6, the V gene TRBV6-5, with 10 bases aligning to TRBD1. The trim removed 6 bases at V and 7 bases at J, leaving 6 bases unmatched. Germline lookup yields CDR1 MNHEY and CDR2 SVGAGI. The CDR3 has 15 amino acids. DNA of the CDR3: TGTGCCAGCAGAAGGACAGGGGGTCGGAATTCACCCCTCCACTTT. This sequence encodes CASRRTGGRNSPLHF.

V and J are TRBV20-1 and TRBJ2-4; D is unresolved. The J call may be incorrect, as the DNA end agrees better with TRBJ2-7. The CDR3 is 11 amino acids. The germline V gene encodes CDR1 DFQATT and CDR2 SNEGSKA (reference sequence). In DNA, the CDR3 is TGCAGTGCCCTAGATAGGTACGAGCAGTACTTC. Translated, it gives CSALDRYEQYF.

The chain combines TRBV4-1 with TRBJ2-2, with 12 bases matching TRBD2. Trimming took 1 base from V and 4 from J; bases not matched to a gene: 1. Looked up from germline, CDR1 is MGHRA and CDR2 is YSYEKL. The CDR3 extends over 16 amino acids. Here the CDR3 reads CASSQASGRATGELFF. As DNA, the CDR3 is TGCGCCAGCAGCCAAGCTAGCGGGAGGGCCACCGGGGAGCTGTTTTTT.

This clonotype is a singleton in its sample. The rearrangement joins TRBV12-3 or TRBV12-4 to TRBJ2-7, with TRBD2 as a possible D gene (6 bases). The CDR3 runs 13 residues. Deletions cut 7 bases from V and 7 bases from J, with 17 bases between. The CDR3 coding sequence is TGTGCCAGCACCCCCGTGGACTACAATGAGCAGTACTTC. Protein sequence: CASTPVDYNEQYF.

The rearrangement joins TRBV5-1 to TRBJ2-1, with D perhaps TRBD2 (5 bases). This CDR3 is 15 amino acids long. Germline CDR1 SGHRS, CDR2 YFSETQ. Deletions cut 2 bases from V and 6 bases from J, with 15 bases between. The CDR3 spells CASSLLGMVVNEQFF. The DNA of the CDR3 is TGCGCCAGCAGCTTACTAGGTATGGTAGTCAATGAGCAGTTCTTC. Supplemented by reference TRBV5-1 and TRBJ2-1, the full variable domain reads KAGVTQTPRYLIKTRGQQVTLSCSPISGHRSVSWYQQTPGQGLQFLFEYFSETQRNKGNFPGRFSGRQFSNSRSEMNVSTLELGDSALYLCASSLLGMVVNEQFFGPGTRLTVL.